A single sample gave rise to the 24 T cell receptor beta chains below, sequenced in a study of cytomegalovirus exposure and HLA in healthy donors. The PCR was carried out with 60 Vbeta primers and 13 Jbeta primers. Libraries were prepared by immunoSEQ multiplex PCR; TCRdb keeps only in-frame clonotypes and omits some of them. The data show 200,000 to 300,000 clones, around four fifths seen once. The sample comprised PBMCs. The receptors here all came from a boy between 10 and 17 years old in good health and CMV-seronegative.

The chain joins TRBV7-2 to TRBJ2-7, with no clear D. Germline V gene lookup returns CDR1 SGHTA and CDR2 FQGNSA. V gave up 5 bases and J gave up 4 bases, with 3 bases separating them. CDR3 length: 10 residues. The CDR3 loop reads CASSEYEQYF. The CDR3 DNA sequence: TGTGCCAGCAGCGAGTACGAGCAGTACTTC.

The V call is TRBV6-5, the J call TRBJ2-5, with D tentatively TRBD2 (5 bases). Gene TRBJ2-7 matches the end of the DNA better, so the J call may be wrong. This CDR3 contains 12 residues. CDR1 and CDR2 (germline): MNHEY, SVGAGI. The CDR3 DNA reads TGTGCCAGCAGTTATCGGGGAGCCGAGCAGTACTTC. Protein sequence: CASSYRGAEQYF.

Here the CDR3 reads CASSIEPGLAGAAEQYF. Written as DNA, the CDR3 is TGTGCCAGTAGTATAGAGCCGGGACTAGCGGGAGCCGCCGAGCAGTACTTC. The V and J genes are TRBV19 and TRBJ2-7; 14 bases match TRBD2. The CDR3 spans 17 residues. The ends lost 0 bases at V and 6 bases at J; junction bases unmatched: 7. CDR1 and CDR2 (germline): LNHDA, SQIVND (reference sequence).

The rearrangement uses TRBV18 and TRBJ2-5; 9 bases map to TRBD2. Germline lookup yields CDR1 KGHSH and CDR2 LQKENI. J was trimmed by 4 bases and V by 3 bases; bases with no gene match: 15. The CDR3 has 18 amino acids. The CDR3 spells CASSPRAGGRDYSETQYF. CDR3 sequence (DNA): TGTGCCAGCTCACCCCGAGCCGGCGGGAGGGATTACTCAGAGACCCAGTACTTC.

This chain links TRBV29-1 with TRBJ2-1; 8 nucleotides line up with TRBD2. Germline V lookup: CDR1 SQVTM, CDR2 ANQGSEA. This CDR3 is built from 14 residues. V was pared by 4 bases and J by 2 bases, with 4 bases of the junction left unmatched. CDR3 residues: CSVVSGGAYNEQFF. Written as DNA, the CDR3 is TGCAGCGTTGTTTCGGGGGGGGCCTACAATGAGCAGTTCTTC.

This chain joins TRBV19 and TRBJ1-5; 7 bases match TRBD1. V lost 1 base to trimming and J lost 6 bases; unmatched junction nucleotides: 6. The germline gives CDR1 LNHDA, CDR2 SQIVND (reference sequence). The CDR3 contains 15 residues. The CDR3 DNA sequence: TGTGCCAGTAGTATAGTTCGAGACAGGGTTCAGCCCCAGCATTTT. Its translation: CASSIVRDRVQPQHF.

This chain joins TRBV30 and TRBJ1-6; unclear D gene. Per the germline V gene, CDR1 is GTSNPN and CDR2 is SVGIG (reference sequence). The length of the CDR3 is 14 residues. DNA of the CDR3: TGTGCTGGACTTTCATCCTCCTATAATTCACCCCTCCACTTT. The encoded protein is CAGLSSSYNSPLHF.

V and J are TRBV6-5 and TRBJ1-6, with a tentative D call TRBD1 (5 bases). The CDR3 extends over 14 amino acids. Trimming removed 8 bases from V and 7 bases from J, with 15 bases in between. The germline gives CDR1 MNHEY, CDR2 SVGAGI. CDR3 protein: CASAPWGENSPLHF. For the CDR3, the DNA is TGTGCCAGCGCTCCGTGGGGGGAAAATTCACCCCTCCACTTT.

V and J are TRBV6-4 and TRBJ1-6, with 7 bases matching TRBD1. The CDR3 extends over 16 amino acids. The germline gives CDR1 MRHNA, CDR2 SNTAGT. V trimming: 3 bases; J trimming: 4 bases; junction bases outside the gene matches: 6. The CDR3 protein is CASSERGGDYNSPLHF. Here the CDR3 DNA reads TGTGCCAGCAGTGAAAGAGGGGGCGATTATAATTCACCCCTCCACTTT.

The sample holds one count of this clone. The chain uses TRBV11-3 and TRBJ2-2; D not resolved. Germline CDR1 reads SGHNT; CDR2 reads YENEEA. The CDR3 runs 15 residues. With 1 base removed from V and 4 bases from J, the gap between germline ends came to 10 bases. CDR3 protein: CASSLGQVVTGELFF. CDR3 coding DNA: TGTGCCAGCAGCTTAGGCCAGGTGGTCACCGGGGAGCTGTTTTTT.

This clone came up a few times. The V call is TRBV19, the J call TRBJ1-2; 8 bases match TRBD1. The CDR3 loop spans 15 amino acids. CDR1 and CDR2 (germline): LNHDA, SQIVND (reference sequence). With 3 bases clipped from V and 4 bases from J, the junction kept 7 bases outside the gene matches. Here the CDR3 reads CASSIPQGVGYGYTF. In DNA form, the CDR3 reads TGTGCCAGTAGTATTCCACAGGGGGTGGGCTATGGCTACACCTTC. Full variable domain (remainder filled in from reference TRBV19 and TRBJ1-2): DGGITQSPKYLFRKEGQNVTLSCEQNLNHDAMYWYRQDPGQGLRLIYYSQIVNDFQKGDIAEGYSVSREKKESFPLTVTSAQKNPTAFYLCASSIPQGVGYGYTFGSGTRLTVV.

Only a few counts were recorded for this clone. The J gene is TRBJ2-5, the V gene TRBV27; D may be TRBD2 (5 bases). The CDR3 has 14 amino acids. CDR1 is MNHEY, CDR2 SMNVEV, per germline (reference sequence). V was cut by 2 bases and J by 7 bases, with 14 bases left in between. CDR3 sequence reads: CASSLDKRPRTQYF. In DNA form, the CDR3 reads TGTGCCAGCAGTTTAGATAAGCGGCCGAGGACCCAGTACTTC.

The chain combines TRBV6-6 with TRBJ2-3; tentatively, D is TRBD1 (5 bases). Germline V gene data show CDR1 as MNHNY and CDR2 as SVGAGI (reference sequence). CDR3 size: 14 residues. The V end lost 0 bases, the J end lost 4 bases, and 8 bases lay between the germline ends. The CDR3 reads CASSYSSRADTQYF. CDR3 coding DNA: TGTGCCAGCAGTTACTCGAGCAGGGCAGATACGCAGTATTTT.

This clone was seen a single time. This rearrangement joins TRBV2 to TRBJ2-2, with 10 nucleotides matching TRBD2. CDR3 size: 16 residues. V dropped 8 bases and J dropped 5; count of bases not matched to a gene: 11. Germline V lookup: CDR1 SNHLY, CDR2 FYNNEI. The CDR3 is CASLRTSGRETGELFF. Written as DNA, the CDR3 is TGTGCCAGCTTACGGACAAGCGGGAGGGAGACCGGGGAGCTGTTTTTT.

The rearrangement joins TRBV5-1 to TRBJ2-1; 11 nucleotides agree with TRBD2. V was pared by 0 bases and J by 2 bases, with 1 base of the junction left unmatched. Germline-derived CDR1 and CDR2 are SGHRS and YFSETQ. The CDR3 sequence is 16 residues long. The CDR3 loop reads CASSLELAGAYNEQFF. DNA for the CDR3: TGCGCCAGCAGCTTGGAACTAGCGGGGGCCTACAATGAGCAGTTCTTC.

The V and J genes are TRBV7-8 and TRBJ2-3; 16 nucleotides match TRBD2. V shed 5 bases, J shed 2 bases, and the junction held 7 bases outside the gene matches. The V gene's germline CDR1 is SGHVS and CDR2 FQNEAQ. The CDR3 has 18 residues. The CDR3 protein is CASSLGGLAGGYTDTQYF. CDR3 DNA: TGTGCCAGCAGCCTAGGGGGACTAGCGGGAGGGTACACAGATACGCAGTATTTT.

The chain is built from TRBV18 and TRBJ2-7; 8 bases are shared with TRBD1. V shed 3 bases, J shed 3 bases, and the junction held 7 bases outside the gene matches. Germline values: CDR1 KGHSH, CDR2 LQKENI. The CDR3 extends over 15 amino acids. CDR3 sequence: CASSPPGTGIYEQYF. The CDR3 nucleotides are TGTGCCAGCTCACCTCCCGGGACAGGTATCTACGAGCAGTACTTC. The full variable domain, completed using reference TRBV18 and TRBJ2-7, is NAGVMQNPRHLVRRRGQEARLRCSPMKGHSHVYWYRQLPEEGLKFMVYLQKENIIDESGMPKERFSAEFPKEGPSILRIQQVVRGDSAAYFCASSPPGTGIYEQYFGPGTRLTVT.

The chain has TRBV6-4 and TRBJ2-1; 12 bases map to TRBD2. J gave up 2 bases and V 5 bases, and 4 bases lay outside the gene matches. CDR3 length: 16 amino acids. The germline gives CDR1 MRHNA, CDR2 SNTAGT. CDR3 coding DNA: TGTGCCAGCAGTTCTAGCGGGGGGGCCCCCTACAATGAGCAGTTCTTC. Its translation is CASSSSGGAPYNEQFF.

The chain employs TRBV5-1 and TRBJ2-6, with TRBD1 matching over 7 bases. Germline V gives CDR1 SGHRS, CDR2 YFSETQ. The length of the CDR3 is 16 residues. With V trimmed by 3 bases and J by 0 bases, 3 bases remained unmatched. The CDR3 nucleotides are TGCGCCAGCAGCTGGGACAGACCCTCTGGGGCCAACGTCCTGACTTTC. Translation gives CASSWDRPSGANVLTF.

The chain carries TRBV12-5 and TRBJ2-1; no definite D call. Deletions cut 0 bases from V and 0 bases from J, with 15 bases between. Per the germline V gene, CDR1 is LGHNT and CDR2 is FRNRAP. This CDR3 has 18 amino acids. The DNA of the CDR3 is TGTGCTAGTGGTTTGGTAAGAGACTCTCCCCACTCCTACAATGAGCAGTTCTTC. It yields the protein CASGLVRDSPHSYNEQFF.

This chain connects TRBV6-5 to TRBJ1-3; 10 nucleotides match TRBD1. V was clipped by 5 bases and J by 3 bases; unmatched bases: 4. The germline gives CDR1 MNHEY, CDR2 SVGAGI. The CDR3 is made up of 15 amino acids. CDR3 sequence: CASSRQGAGGNTIYF. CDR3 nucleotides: TGTGCCAGCAGTAGACAGGGGGCAGGTGGAAACACCATATATTTT.

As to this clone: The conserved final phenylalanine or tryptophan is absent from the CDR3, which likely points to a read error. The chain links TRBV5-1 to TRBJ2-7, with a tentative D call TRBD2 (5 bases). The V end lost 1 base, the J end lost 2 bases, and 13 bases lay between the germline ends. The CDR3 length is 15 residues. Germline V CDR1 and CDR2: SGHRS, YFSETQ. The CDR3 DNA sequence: TGCGCCAGCAGCTTGCACCAGCGGAACGCCTACGAGCAGTACCTC. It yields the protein CASSLHQRNAYEQYL.

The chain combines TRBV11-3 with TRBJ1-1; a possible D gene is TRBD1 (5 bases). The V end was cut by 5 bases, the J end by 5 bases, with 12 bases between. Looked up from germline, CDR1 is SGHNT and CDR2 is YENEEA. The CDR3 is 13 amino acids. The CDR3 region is CASSPVGGTEAFF. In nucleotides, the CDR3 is TGTGCCAGCAGCCCAGTGGGGGGTACTGAAGCTTTCTTT.

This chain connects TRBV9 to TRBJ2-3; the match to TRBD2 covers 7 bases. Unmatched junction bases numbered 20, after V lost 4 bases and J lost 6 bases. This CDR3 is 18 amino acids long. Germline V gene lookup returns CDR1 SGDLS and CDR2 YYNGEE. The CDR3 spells CASSSRPTTSAVPDTQYF. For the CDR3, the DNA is TGTGCCAGCAGCTCCCGACCCACAACTAGCGCCGTCCCGGATACGCAGTATTTT. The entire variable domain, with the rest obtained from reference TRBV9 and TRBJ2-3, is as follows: DSGVTQTPKHLITATGQRVTLRCSPRSGDLSVYWYQQSLDQGLQFLIQYYNGEERAKGNILERFSAQQFPDLHSELNLSSLELGDSALYFCASSSRPTTSAVPDTQYFGPGTRLTVL.